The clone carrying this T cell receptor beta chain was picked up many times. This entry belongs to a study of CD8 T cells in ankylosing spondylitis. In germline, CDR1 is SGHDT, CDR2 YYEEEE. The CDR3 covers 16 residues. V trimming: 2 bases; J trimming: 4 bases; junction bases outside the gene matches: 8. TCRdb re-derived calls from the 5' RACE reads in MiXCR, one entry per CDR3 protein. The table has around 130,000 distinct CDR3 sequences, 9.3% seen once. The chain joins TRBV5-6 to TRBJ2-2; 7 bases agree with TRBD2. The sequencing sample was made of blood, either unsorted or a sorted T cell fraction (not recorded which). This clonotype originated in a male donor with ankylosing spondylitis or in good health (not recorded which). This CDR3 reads CASSLLALKSTGELFF. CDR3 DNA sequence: TGTGCCAGCAGCTTACTAGCGCTTAAGAGCACCGGGGAGCTGTTTTTT.